The clone carrying this T cell receptor (beta chain) is deemed medium-sized. Its cognate antigen is unknown. The same CDR3 can be traced to other DNA sequences in this sample. Germline V lookup: CDR1 SGHTA, CDR2 FQGNSA. Trimming at V came to 5 bases and at J to 7 bases, leaving 16 bases not matched to a gene. The length of the CDR3 is 16 residues. This sample is part of a study of PD-1 blockade in classical Hodgkin lymphoma. Study-wide findings and caveats: Anyone who began nivolumab under 1 year after ASCT was excluded. Compared with healthy donors, newly diagnosed patients reportedly showed lower baseline TCR diversity.

Each patient's relapse followed autologous stem cell transplantation, and brentuximab vedotin exposure varied. Generated by immunoSEQ multiplex PCR, the TCRdb table keeps only in-frame clones and is missing some. The sample lists approximately 20,000 clones, over 70% occurring once. The material sequenced was peripheral blood mononuclear cells (PBMCs), taken before the second cycle of nivolumab. The sequence came from a human donor with classical Hodgkin lymphoma. V usage is TRBV7-2 and J usage is TRBJ1-2, with 7 bases aligning to TRBD1. The CDR3, as DNA: TGTGCCAGCAGCGTAGAGGGGGGGCGAGGGGGCAGTGGCTACACCTTC. Protein: CASSVEGGRGGSGYTF.